The subject of this entry is one TCR beta chain. CDR1 is MNHEY, CDR2 SMNVEV, per germline (reference sequence). The CDR3 loop spans 14 amino acids. Trimming shortened V by 3 bases and J by 2 bases, and 9 bases separated the two germline ends. The data were taken from a study of glioma-infiltrating T cells after dendritic cell vaccination. Clones were sequenced by immunoSEQ multiplex PCR, and TCRdb holds only the in-frame ones, with some missing. The sample comprises roughly 87,000 clones, around 83% of which are singletons, and less than 7% rests with the top ten. Stated time point: after dendritic cell vaccination, including at tumor progression/relapse.

The origin of this receptor is a human donor with glioblastoma. Material: blood, obtained after dendritic cell vaccination. The chain uses TRBV27 and TRBJ2-3; D is uncertain. The CDR3 DNA reads TGTGCCAGCAGTTTCGGTGTTTCCACAGATACGCAGTATTTT. It yields the protein CASSFGVSTDTQYF.